This T cell receptor beta chain was identified during a study of OX40 agonist ivuxolimab in advanced cancers. For the study in its entirety: Ivuxolimab was an agonistic, fully human IgG2 monoclonal antibody directed against OX40 (CD134), a costimulatory receptor. Partial responses were achieved by three dose-escalation patients, of whom one had hepatocellular carcinoma and two had cutaneous melanoma. Prior anti-PD-1, anti-PD-L1 or anti-CTLA-4 therapy was permitted, and checkpoint inhibitors had been received by more than 35% of dose-escalation patients. The dose-escalation cohort was 82.7% male with a mean age of around 62 years, ranging from 23 to 79. Of the roughly 53 patients in dose escalation, about 20 had hepatocellular carcinoma, about 15 had melanoma, 9 had renal cell carcinoma and 9 had head and neck cancer. Intravenous ivuxolimab was administered to patients every 2 weeks at six dose levels: 0.01, 0.1, 0.3, 1.5, 3 and 10 mg/kg. The paper describes the monotherapy dose-escalation part (N ≈ 52 patients) of the phase I trial of ivuxolimab. Peripheral TCRbeta sequencing aimed to test whether ivuxolimab altered TCR sequence diversity and caused clonal T-cell expansion. The paper's findings and limits, for the study overall: The antigen specificity of the peripheral T cells that underwent clonal expansion was not determined. After ivuxolimab, CD8+ T cells had more expanded clones than CD4+ T cells on average. In the 0.1-3.0 mg/kg groups, partial responders were among the patients with the lowest normalized peripheral clonal expansion, particularly in CD8+ T cells. Low levels of normalized T-cell clonal expansion were also seen in some nonresponding patients. At doses of 0.1 to 3.0 mg/kg, clonal expansion of both CD4+ and CD8+ blood T cells was observed from baseline to week 6.

This clone was counted once. It has no known antigen specificity. Per-base qualities were not stored, and no clone one base away is much larger. The CDR3 runs 14 residues from the cysteine to the phenylalanine. Only CDR3 DNA remains: 42 bases, in frame from the first base. The CDR1 and CDR2 encoded by the germline V gene are SGHAT and FQNNGV. V is reduced by 4 bases and J by 3 bases, leaving a spacing of 12 bases between them. For sequencing of the TCRbeta CDR3 region, genomic DNA was extracted from the sorted cells. The immunoSEQ Assay was used to sequence the TCRbeta CDR3 regions. The source is immuneACCESS, and TCRdb retained only in-frame sequences with V and J called. Part of the clones is not carried over; for the studies checked, unresolved V genes explain less than half of this, and the remainder is unexplained. This sample is represented by around 62,000 clones; around 83% of them were singletons. The ten largest clones take up 2% to 3% of the sample.

The trial excluded patients who had a history of autoimmune disease or were on systemic immunosuppression. Peripheral blood for TCR sequencing was collected from all dose cohorts at baseline, on cycle 4 day 1, and on cycle 7 day 1. Samples were obtained from an open-label, multicenter, first-in-human phase I dose-escalation trial of ivuxolimab. The trial enrolled adults with locally advanced or metastatic head and neck squamous cell, hepatocellular, melanoma or renal cell carcinoma. Before TCR sequencing, CD4+ and CD8+ T cells were separately sorted from peripheral blood. The V and J segments used are TRBV11-2 and TRBJ1-2, with the identity of the D gene unclear. The material was CD4+ or CD8+ T cells sorted from blood, obtained in a trial of the OX40 agonist ivuxolimab. The sequence was collected from an adult with an advanced solid tumor such as melanoma, head and neck, liver or kidney cancer. The CDR3: CASSSDAGHYGYTF. The sequenced DNA: TGTGCCAGCAGCTCGGACGCCGGCCACTATGGCTACACCTTC.